A single sample is the source of the 24 T cell receptor beta chains below, sequenced in a study of T cell responses to AZD1222 COVID-19 vaccine (dated by TCRdb to the early 2020s). The time point label of this sample denotes: about 28 days (+/-7) after the second vaccine dose. Receptor amplification or capture employed the immunoSEQ multiplex PCR assay. Held by TCRdb, this immuneACCESS table contains in-frame sequences only and omits some clones. Under half of the omission traces to an unresolved V gene where checked; the cause of the rest is unknown. The sample table shows roughly 150,000 clones, and about 92% are seen once. The leading ten clones occupy around 0.99% of the sample. This sample comprised peripheral blood, obtained 28 days after the second AZD1222 dose. Source of these receptors: an adult who received the AZD1222 COVID-19 vaccine.

The chain employs TRBV3-1 (or the pseudogene TRBV3-2) and TRBJ2-7; perhaps TRBD1 as D (5 bases). The germline gives CDR1 LGHDT, CDR2 YNNKEL (reference sequence). With 0 bases removed from V and 0 bases from J, the gap between germline ends came to 6 bases. The length of the CDR3 is 14 residues. CDR3 region: CASSQDDSSYEQYF. The CDR3 DNA sequence: TGTGCCAGCAGCCAAGACGACAGCTCCTACGAGCAGTACTTC.

The chain employs TRBV27 and TRBJ2-7; D unresolved. V lost 5 bases and J 7 bases, leaving 18 bases between the germline ends. Germline CDR1 is MNHEY and CDR2 is SMNVEV (reference sequence). The CDR3 contains 14 residues. CDR3 bases: TGTGCCAGCAGTCATGGACGGCCTCAAGGAGAGCAGTACTTC. This encodes CASSHGRPQGEQYF.

The V and J genes are TRBV4-1 and TRBJ2-3, with 10 bases fitting TRBD1. V shed 2 bases and J 4 bases; nucleotides not matched to a gene: 9. CDR1 and CDR2 (germline): MGHRA, YSYEKL. This CDR3 comprises 17 residues. The CDR3 reads CASSQYQGTGAADTQYF. CDR3 bases: TGCGCCAGCAGCCAATATCAAGGGACAGGGGCCGCAGATACGCAGTATTTT.

J is TRBJ2-7 and V is TRBV2, with TRBD1 as a possible D gene (6 bases). Germline V gene lookup returns CDR1 SNHLY and CDR2 FYNNEI. The V gene lost 5 bases and the J gene lost 0 bases, with 8 bases spanning the gap. The CDR3 extends over 13 amino acids. The CDR3 nucleotides read TGTGCCAGCAGTCGACAGGTCTCCTACGAGCAGTACTTC. It is translated as CASSRQVSYEQYF. The full variable domain, its missing parts supplied by reference TRBV2 and TRBJ2-7, is EPEVTQTPSHQVTQMGQEVILRCVPISNHLYFYWYRQILGQKVEFLVSFYNNEISEKSEIFDDQFSVERPDGSNFTLKIRSTKLEDSAMYFCASSRQVSYEQYFGPGTRLTVT.

The V and J genes are TRBV7-2 and TRBJ1-1, with D maybe TRBD1 (5 bases). The CDR3 contains 14 residues. Trimming cost V 4 bases and J 5 bases, with 14 bases left between them. CDR1 is SGHTA and CDR2 is FQGNSA in the germline V gene. In DNA form, the CDR3 reads TGTGCCAGCAGCTCTTGGGGCGGGAGGACTGAAGCTTTCTTT. Translating gives CASSSWGGRTEAFF.

This rearrangement joins TRBV19 to TRBJ2-1, with a tentative D call TRBD1 (5 bases). Germline CDR1 is LNHDA and CDR2 is SQIVND (reference sequence). V gave up 2 bases and J gave up 3 bases, with 8 bases separating them. The CDR3 contains 14 residues. For the CDR3, the DNA is TGTGCCAGTAGTATAAGGACAAGCTACAATGAGCAGTTCTTC. It yields the protein CASSIRTSYNEQFF.

The chain joins TRBV11-2 to TRBJ1-5; 7 bases fit TRBD1. Trimming cost V 5 bases and J 5 bases; bases outside gene matches: 6. The germline V gene encodes CDR1 SGHAT and CDR2 FQNNGV. The CDR3 has 14 residues. The CDR3 DNA sequence: TGTGCCAGCAGCGAGACAGGGCCTGATCAGCCCCAGCATTTT. Amino acid sequence: CASSETGPDQPQHF.

V and J are TRBV7-9 and TRBJ2-7; D is undetermined. The CDR3 consists of 14 residues. Germline lookup yields CDR1 SEHNR and CDR2 FQNEAQ (reference sequence). The V and J ends lost 1 base and 1 base respectively, with 8 bases between them. CDR3 protein: CASSLDTASYEQYF. In DNA, the CDR3 is TGTGCCAGCAGCTTAGATACAGCTTCCTACGAGCAGTACTTC.

This rearrangement joins TRBV7-9 to TRBJ2-5, with D perhaps matching TRBD2 (6 bases). The V end was cut by 2 bases, the J end by 2 bases, with 18 bases between. The CDR3 is 17 residues long. From germline, CDR1 is SEHNR and CDR2 FQNEAQ (reference sequence). The CDR3 loop is CASSLSYGRVPQETQYF. Written as DNA, the CDR3 is TGTGCCAGCAGCTTAAGTTACGGGAGAGTTCCTCAAGAGACCCAGTACTTC. The entire variable domain, with the rest obtained from reference TRBV7-9 and TRBJ2-5, is as follows: DTGVSQNPRHKITKRGQNVTFRCDPISEHNRLYWYRQTLGQGPEFLTYFQNEAQLEKSRLLSDRFSAERPKGSFSTLEIQRTEQGDSAMYLCASSLSYGRVPQETQYFGPGTRLLVL.

The chain combines TRBV29-1 with TRBJ1-1; D not certain. CDR3 size: 13 residues. CDR1 and CDR2 (germline): SQVTM, ANQGSEA. Trimming removed 5 bases at V and 4 bases at J, with 14 bases between. The DNA of the CDR3 is TGCAGCGTTCGCAGATTTCTTGGCACTGAAGCTTTCTTT. It yields the protein CSVRRFLGTEAFF.

The chain links TRBV10-3 to TRBJ2-3, with 13 bases identical to TRBD2. The CDR3 spans 19 residues. The ends lost 0 bases at V and 5 bases at J; junction bases unmatched: 11. Per the germline V gene, CDR1 is ENHRY and CDR2 is SYGVKD. CDR3: CAISESIPTSGGAEDTQYF. CDR3 DNA: TGTGCCATCAGTGAGTCGATCCCCACTAGCGGGGGGGCGGAAGATACGCAGTATTTT.

V usage is TRBV6-6 and J usage is TRBJ2-7, with a weak D call TRBD2 (5 bases). The CDR3 contains 12 residues. CDR1 and CDR2 from the germline V gene are MNHNY and SVGAGI (reference sequence). V lost 4 bases and J 6 bases, leaving 10 bases between the germline ends. The CDR3 DNA is TGTGCCAGCAGTTTCGGGGAGCGCGAGCAGTACTTC. Protein product: CASSFGEREQYF.

This rearrangement joins TRBV2 to TRBJ1-5; 10 nucleotides align to TRBD1. V lost 5 bases, J lost 2 bases, and 12 bases stayed unmatched. CDR3 length: 18 residues. Germline V gene sequence: CDR1 SNHLY, CDR2 FYNNEI. The CDR3 sequence is CASSSGQGYFYGNQPQHF. For the CDR3, the DNA is TGTGCCAGCAGTTCGGGACAGGGGTATTTTTATGGCAATCAGCCCCAGCATTTT.

This sequence joins TRBV7-3 and TRBJ2-3; possibly TRBD2 for D (5 bases). Germline V CDR1 and CDR2: SGHTA, FQGTGA. Deletions cut 1 base from V and 4 bases from J, with 18 bases between. This CDR3 contains 17 residues. CDR3 sequence reads: CASSLNRAAGDADTQYF. The CDR3, as DNA: TGTGCCAGCAGCTTAAATCGGGCGGCCGGGGATGCAGATACGCAGTATTTT.

CDR3 amino acids: CASTHRNLNEAFF. The CDR3 nucleotides are TGTGCCAGTACCCATCGTAATCTAAACGAAGCTTTCTTT. The chain is built from TRBV19 and TRBJ1-1; D is uncertain. In germline, CDR1 is LNHDA, CDR2 SQIVND (reference sequence). The CDR3 is 13 residues long. The V end was cut by 7 bases, the J end by 8 bases, with 17 bases between.

The chain is built from TRBV4-1 and TRBJ1-1; D is possibly TRBD1 (5 bases). The V and J ends lost 0 bases and 3 bases respectively, with 14 bases between them. Germline V gene data show CDR1 as MGHRA and CDR2 as YSYEKL. CDR3 length: 16 amino acids. CDR3 DNA sequence: TGCGCCAGCAGCCAAGAAAATGCCAGGGTGGACACTGAAGCTTTCTTT. Its translation is CASSQENARVDTEAFF.

The CDR3, as DNA: TGCGCCAGCAGCTTCTTGGGGGCTCATGGTGGGAACACCGGGGAGCTGTTTTTT. It yields the protein CASSFLGAHGGNTGELFF. The chain is built from TRBV5-1 and TRBJ2-2; possibly TRBD1 for D (6 bases). V was pared by 2 bases and J by 1 base, with 18 bases between. Per germline, CDR1 SGHRS and CDR2 YFSETQ. This CDR3 region has 18 residues. The whole variable domain, remainder taken from reference TRBV5-1 and TRBJ2-2, is KAGVTQTPRYLIKTRGQQVTLSCSPISGHRSVSWYQQTPGQGLQFLFEYFSETQRNKGNFPGRFSGRQFSNSRSEMNVSTLELGDSALYLCASSFLGAHGGNTGELFFGEGSRLTVL.

Worth noting for this clone: The same CDR3 is also encoded by other DNA sequences in this sample. The chain has TRBV3-1 (or the pseudogene TRBV3-2) and TRBJ1-1; D is unresolved. The CDR3 is made up of 12 amino acids. Germline V CDR1 and CDR2: LGHDT, YNNKEL (reference sequence). V was pared by 3 bases and J by 1 base, with 3 bases between. CDR3 sequence: CASSQGNTEAFF. CDR3 DNA sequence: TGTGCCAGCAGCCAGGGGAACACTGAAGCTTTCTTT.

This clone showed up just a few times. The same CDR3 can be traced to other DNA sequences in this sample. This chain links TRBV30 with TRBJ2-7; TRBD1 is a possible D gene (5 bases). Per germline, CDR1 GTSNPN and CDR2 SVGIG (reference sequence). The CDR3 totals 12 residues. V gave up 2 bases and J gave up 3 bases, with 8 bases separating them. The CDR3 loop is CAWSPQDYEQYF. The CDR3 nucleotides read TGTGCCTGGAGTCCACAGGACTACGAGCAGTACTTC.

This chain joins TRBV6-5 and TRBJ2-7; 10 nucleotides align to TRBD1. The CDR3 runs to 13 residues. The junction had 6 bases not matched to a gene; V was cut back by 8 bases and J by 5 bases. CDR1 is MNHEY, CDR2 SVGAGI, per germline. The CDR3: CASLGQGRNEQYF. The CDR3 DNA follows: TGTGCCAGCTTGGGACAGGGGAGGAACGAGCAGTACTTC.

The chain employs TRBV18 and TRBJ2-2, with D possibly matching TRBD1 (5 bases). The V end was cut by 1 base, the J end by 6 bases, with 18 bases between. Germline loops: CDR1 KGHSH, CDR2 LQKENI. CDR3 length: 17 residues. In DNA, the CDR3 is TGTGCCAGCTCACCACTAGTCGGGCAGGGCGCGGCCGGGGAGCTGTTTTTT. Amino acid sequence: CASSPLVGQGAAGELFF.

This chain connects TRBV7-9 to TRBJ1-3, with 8 bases fitting TRBD1. V dropped 1 base and J dropped 0; count of bases not matched to a gene: 5. CDR3 length: 17 residues. The V gene's germline CDR1 is SEHNR and CDR2 FQNEAQ (reference sequence). DNA of the CDR3: TGTGCCAGCAGCTTAGGGACAGGGCCATCCTCTGGAAACACCATATATTTT. Translation: CASSLGTGPSSGNTIYF.

The chain uses TRBV7-2 and TRBJ2-7; D not certain. Germline assignment: CDR1 SGHTA and CDR2 FQGNSA. The CDR3 spans 14 residues. The V end was cut by 2 bases, the J end by 4 bases, with 12 bases between. The DNA of the CDR3 is TGTGCCAGCAGCTTAAATGCAGGTCCTTACGAGCAGTACTTC. This translates into CASSLNAGPYEQYF.

This sequence joins TRBV18 and TRBJ1-5, with no clear D. Germline-derived CDR1 and CDR2 are KGHSH and LQKENI. The CDR3 is made up of 14 amino acids. Between the trimmed V and J ends, which lost 2 bases and 0 bases, there was a span of 5 bases. The CDR3 region is CASSPDNSNQPQHF. For the CDR3, the DNA is TGTGCCAGCTCACCAGATAATAGCAATCAGCCCCAGCATTTT. The complete variable domain, with remaining parts taken from reference TRBV18 and TRBJ1-5, reads NAGVMQNPRHLVRRRGQEARLRCSPMKGHSHVYWYRQLPEEGLKFMVYLQKENIIDESGMPKERFSAEFPKEGPSILRIQQVVRGDSAAYFCASSPDNSNQPQHFGDGTRLSIL.